A selection of T cell receptor beta chains follows, all from one sample in a study of identical twins. TCRdb itself ran the 5' RACE reads through MiXCR, one entry per CDR3 protein. The profile shows roughly 710,000 distinct CDR3 sequences, approximately 6.1% of them singletons. Sequencing input: naive T cells sorted from blood. The receptors derive from a man aged 18 to 29 in good health. The CDR3 runs from the conserved cysteine through the conserved F or W. The D gene is left open where the match is weak.

d_call: TRBD1
v_call: TRBV7-2
cdr3_aa: CASSLAWDRANTGELFF

d_call: NA
v_call: TRBV12-3/TRBV12-4
cdr3_aa: CASRGLGQDQPQHF

d_call: NA
v_call: TRBV12-3/TRBV12-4
cdr3_aa: CASRRWDTEAFF

d_call: NA
v_call: TRBV12-3/TRBV12-4
cdr3_aa: CASTRAGQLNSNQPQHF

d_call: TRBD2
v_call: TRBV20-1
cdr3_aa: CSALAGVAYEQYF

d_call: NA
v_call: TRBV27
cdr3_aa: CASSLWNLNEQFF

d_call: NA
v_call: TRBV20-1
cdr3_aa: CSASSDEEQFF

d_call: TRBD2
v_call: TRBV20-1
cdr3_aa: CSGLAGAYEQYF

d_call: NA
v_call: TRBV10-3
cdr3_aa: CAIGEDEQFF

d_call: NA
v_call: TRBV12-3/TRBV12-4
cdr3_aa: CASKAGLNEQFF

d_call: NA
v_call: TRBV6-2/TRBV6-3
cdr3_aa: CASVGAANTEAFF

d_call: NA
v_call: TRBV6-2/TRBV6-3
cdr3_aa: CASSYSTVSYNEQFF

d_call: NA
v_call: TRBV28
cdr3_aa: CASSLVSPPLHF

d_call: NA
v_call: TRBV19
cdr3_aa: CASSISVGPADTQYF